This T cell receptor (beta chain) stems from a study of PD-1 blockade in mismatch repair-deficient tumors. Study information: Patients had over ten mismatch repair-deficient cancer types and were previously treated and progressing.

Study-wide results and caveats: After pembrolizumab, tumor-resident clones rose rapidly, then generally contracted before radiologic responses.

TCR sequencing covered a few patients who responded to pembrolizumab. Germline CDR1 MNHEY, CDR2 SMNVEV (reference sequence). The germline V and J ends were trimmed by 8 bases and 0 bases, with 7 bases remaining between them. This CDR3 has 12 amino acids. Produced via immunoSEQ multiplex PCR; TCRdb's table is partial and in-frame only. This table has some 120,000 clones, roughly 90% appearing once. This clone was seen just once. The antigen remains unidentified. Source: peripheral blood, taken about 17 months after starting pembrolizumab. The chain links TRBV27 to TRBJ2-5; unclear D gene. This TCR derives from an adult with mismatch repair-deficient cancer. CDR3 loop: CASGWNQETQYF. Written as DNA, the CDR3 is TGTGCCAGCGGATGGAACCAAGAGACCCAGTACTTC.